One sample yielded the 18 T cell receptor beta chains listed below, sequenced in a study of cytomegalovirus exposure and HLA in healthy donors. It was with 60 Vbeta and 13 Jbeta primers that the PCR ran. The protocol was immunoSEQ multiplex PCR, while the TCRdb copy is restricted to in-frame clones and leaves out a portion. The sample yields 150,000 to 200,000 clones, around 83% seen once. Sequencing used PBMCs. These receptors were obtained from a man in his forties or fifties in good health and CMV-seropositive.

The genes are TRBV7-9 and TRBJ1-2; 9 bases are shared with TRBD1. V gave up 0 bases and J gave up 5 bases; unmatched junction bases: 1. This CDR3 is 14 amino acids long. Germline assignment: CDR1 SEHNR and CDR2 FQNEAQ (reference sequence). The CDR3, as DNA: TGTGCCAGCAGCTTAGCTGGGACAGGGTATGGCTACACCTTC. Protein sequence: CASSLAGTGYGYTF. Full variable domain (outside the CDR3, taken from reference TRBV7-9 and TRBJ1-2): DTGVSQNPRHKITKRGQNVTFRCDPISEHNRLYWYRQTLGQGPEFLTYFQNEAQLEKSRLLSDRFSAERPKGSFSTLEIQRTEQGDSAMYLCASSLAGTGYGYTFGSGTRLTVV.

The rearrangement joins TRBV5-6 to TRBJ1-1; 10 bases line up with TRBD1. With V trimmed by 3 bases and J by 0 bases, 2 bases remained unmatched. CDR3 length: 15 residues. CDR1 and CDR2 from the germline V gene are SGHDT and YYEEEE. Here the CDR3 reads CASSWGQGMNTEAFF. CDR3 DNA: TGTGCCAGCAGCTGGGGACAGGGGATGAACACTGAAGCTTTCTTT. The full variable domain, in which reference TRBV5-6 and TRBJ1-1 provide the parts outside the CDR3, is DAGVTQSPTHLIKTRGQQVTLRCSPKSGHDTVSWYQQALGQGPQFIFQYYEEEERQRGNFPDRFSGHQFPNYSSELNVNALLLGDSALYLCASSWGQGMNTEAFFGQGTRLTVV.

The chain carries TRBV5-1 and TRBJ1-4; the D is unclear. The V gene's germline CDR1 is SGHRS and CDR2 YFSETQ. The CDR3 sequence is 16 residues long. Trimming took off 4 bases at V and 6 bases at J, with 19 bases between the two ends. The CDR3 nucleotides are TGCGCCAGCAGCCGTGGCTTGGTCGGGGTTGATGAAAAACTGTTTTTT. It translates to CASSRGLVGVDEKLFF.

V gene TRBV7-9 combines with J gene TRBJ2-1; 7 positions match TRBD1. The germline V gene has CDR1 SEHNR and CDR2 FQNEAQ (reference sequence). V shed 1 base, J shed 3 bases, and the junction held 3 bases outside the gene matches. CDR3 length equals 15 residues. The CDR3 DNA is TGTGCCAGCAGCTTAGTAGGGGGCAACTACAATGAGCAGTTCTTC. Translating gives CASSLVGGNYNEQFF.

The chain is built from TRBV5-1 and TRBJ2-2, with 10 bases fitting TRBD2. CDR3 size: 16 residues. Germline CDR1 and CDR2: SGHRS and YFSETQ. Trimming removed 0 bases from V and 4 bases from J; junction bases left unmatched: 3. CDR3 DNA: TGCGCCAGCAGCTTGGCACTAGCGGGGAGCACCGGGGAGCTGTTTTTT. This codes for CASSLALAGSTGELFF. Full variable domain (rest looked up from reference TRBV5-1 and TRBJ2-2): KAGVTQTPRYLIKTRGQQVTLSCSPISGHRSVSWYQQTPGQGLQFLFEYFSETQRNKGNFPGRFSGRQFSNSRSEMNVSTLELGDSALYLCASSLALAGSTGELFFGEGSRLTVL.

This clone appeared a single time. The rearrangement uses TRBV4-2 and TRBJ1-2; no reliable D call. CDR1 is LGHNA and CDR2 is YNFKEQ in the germline V gene. The ends were cut back, 0 bases at V and 3 bases at J, with 14 bases in the middle. This CDR3 spans 16 amino acids. The CDR3 is CASSQDLTGTDYGYTF. The CDR3, as DNA: TGTGCCAGCAGCCAAGATTTGACGGGAACCGACTATGGCTACACCTTC.

The CDR3 nucleotides are TGTGCCAGCAGCTTCGACAGGGGTGGAAACACCATATATTTT. This gives the protein CASSFDRGGNTIYF. This chain links TRBV7-9 with TRBJ1-3; TRBD1 agrees at 8 bases. The V segment lost 3 bases and the J segment 3 bases; nucleotides outside the gene matches: 1. The CDR3 spans 14 residues. Per germline, CDR1 SEHNR and CDR2 FQNEAQ (reference sequence).

V usage is TRBV11-2 and J usage is TRBJ2-7, with 7 bases lining up with TRBD2. Germline V lookup: CDR1 SGHAT, CDR2 FQNNGV. The CDR3 is 15 residues long. The V gene end was trimmed by 1 base and the J gene end by 3 bases; junction bases not matched to a gene: 6. The CDR3 bases are TGTGCCAGCAGCTTAGCGGGAGGACCACTCTACGAGCAGTACTTC. Protein: CASSLAGGPLYEQYF.

The chain uses TRBV30 and TRBJ1-6, with TRBD1 as a possible D gene (6 bases). This CDR3 has 14 residues. Trimming stripped 0 bases from V and 9 bases from J, with 12 bases between. CDR1 and CDR2 from the germline V gene are GTSNPN and SVGIG (reference sequence). CDR3 loop: CAWSVGGATSPLHF. CDR3 nucleotide sequence: TGTGCCTGGAGTGTAGGGGGGGCGACTTCACCCCTCCACTTT. Supplemented by reference TRBV30 and TRBJ1-6, the full variable domain reads SQTIHQWPATLVQPVGSPLSLECTVEGTSNPNLYWYRQAAGRGLQLLFYSVGIGQISSEVPQNLSASRPQDRQFILSSKKLLLSDSGFYLCAWSVGGATSPLHFGNGTRLTVT.

This clone was seen a few times. Written as DNA, the CDR3 is TGTGCCAGCAGTTCACTGACTAGCGGGGGGGCCAATGCAGATACGCAGTATTTT. The encoded protein is CASSSLTSGGANADTQYF. The rearrangement uses TRBV27 and TRBJ2-3; 14 nucleotides line up with TRBD2. Germline trimming cut 4 bases from V and 4 bases from J; bases unmatched to any gene: 10. The CDR3 sequence is 18 residues long. Germline V gene sequence: CDR1 MNHEY, CDR2 SMNVEV (reference sequence).

The genes are TRBV4-1 and TRBJ1-2; TRBD1 is a possible D gene (5 bases). The CDR3 spans 14 residues. V was shortened by 1 base and J by 6 bases, with 12 bases between the two germline ends. Germline CDR1 MGHRA, CDR2 YSYEKL. CDR3 in DNA: TGCGCCAGCAGCCAAGCCGGGACTGCAAATGGCTACACCTTC. Translation: CASSQAGTANGYTF.

The CDR3 nucleotides are TGTGCCAGCAGTGAAGGGGCAGGAGGGAGAGAGACCCAGTACTTC. Its protein product is CASSEGAGGRETQYF. This chain joins TRBV2 and TRBJ2-5; TRBD2 might be the D (6 bases). The V and J ends lost 1 base and 4 bases respectively, with 13 bases between them. CDR1 SNHLY and CDR2 FYNNEI come from the germline V gene. The CDR3 has 15 residues.

The CDR3 region has the DNA TGTGCCAGCAGCTTACGGTCAGATACGCAGTATTTT. This encodes CASSLRSDTQYF. The genes are TRBV11-3 and TRBJ2-3; D unclear. The V end lost 2 bases, the J end lost 4 bases, and 4 bases lay between the germline ends. Germline V gene data show CDR1 as SGHNT and CDR2 as YENEEA. This CDR3 has 12 residues.

The rearrangement uses TRBV7-9 and TRBJ1-2, with D perhaps matching TRBD1 (6 bases). Germline CDR1 reads SEHNR; CDR2 reads FQNEAQ (reference sequence). The CDR3 sequence is 12 residues long. V shed 5 bases and J shed 6 bases, with 10 bases lying between them. CDR3 residues: CASSLGGHGYTF. In DNA, the CDR3 is TGTGCCAGCAGCCTGGGGGGGCATGGCTACACCTTC.

The genes are TRBV5-1 and TRBJ1-6, with a tentative D call TRBD1 (5 bases). The CDR3 spans 13 residues. V was pared by 2 bases and J by 10 bases, with 10 bases between. The germline CDR1 and CDR2 sequences are SGHRS and YFSETQ. The CDR3 DNA is TGCGCCAGCAGCTTTCCGGGGGACTCACCCCTCCACTTT. Translation gives CASSFPGDSPLHF.

The V gene is TRBV2, the J gene TRBJ1-6, with D maybe TRBD1 (6 bases). The germline V gene encodes CDR1 SNHLY and CDR2 FYNNEI. CDR3 length equals 13 residues. V was cut by 6 bases and J by 6 bases, with 9 bases left in between. DNA for the CDR3: TGTGCCAGCAGGGGACAAATTAATTCACCCCTCCACTTT. This translates into CASRGQINSPLHF.

The chain uses TRBV19 and TRBJ1-4, with 9 bases matching TRBD1. This CDR3 has 16 residues. The germline V gene encodes CDR1 LNHDA and CDR2 SQIVND (reference sequence). Trimming took 7 bases from V and 0 from J; bases not matched to a gene: 6. CDR3 sequence reads: CASKDRGRATNEKLFF. As DNA, the CDR3 is TGTGCCAGTAAGGACAGGGGAAGGGCAACTAATGAAAAACTGTTTTTT.

The J gene is TRBJ1-3, the V gene TRBV9; D not resolved. The V gene lost 3 bases and the J gene lost 3 bases, with 4 bases spanning the gap. Germline V CDR1 and CDR2: SGDLS, YYNGEE. The CDR3 has 12 amino acids. The CDR3 here is CASSAFGNTIYF. DNA of the CDR3: TGTGCCAGCAGCGCGTTTGGAAACACCATATATTTT. The variable domain in full, with the rest retrieved from reference TRBV9 and TRBJ1-3, is DSGVTQTPKHLITATGQRVTLRCSPRSGDLSVYWYQQSLDQGLQFLIQYYNGEERAKGNILERFSAQQFPDLHSELNLSSLELGDSALYFCASSAFGNTIYFGEGSWLTVV.